This T cell receptor (beta chain) is drawn from a study of blood T cell repertoires in COVID-19. This CDR3 has 17 amino acids. V gave up 4 bases and J gave up 0 bases; unmatched junction bases: 11. Germline-derived CDR1 and CDR2 are SGHTA and FQGNSA. Adults between about 18 and 95 years of age took part from more than 20 US areas. Participants had their cohort set by participant-reported clinical history. Those designated as exposed participants met a COVID-19 case within 2 weeks before study entry. Original processing notes: By means of reference gene primer amplification, nucleated cell counts were estimated. Assay used: immunoSEQ multiplex PCR; TCRdb lists only in-frame clones, some missing. From that table come the V and J calls and clone size; the DNA was used to work out D and trimming. The sample consists of about 320,000 clones, 90% to 95% of them appearing once.

The genes are TRBV7-2 and TRBJ2-7, with TRBD1 matching 8 bases. Specimen: PBMCs or T cells enriched from blood (not recorded which). The receptor was derived from a woman aged 25 to 39 who had been exposed to COVID-19. In nucleotides, the CDR3 is TGTGCCAGCAGCTCACAACAGGGGACAGGACGCTCCTACGAGCAGTACTTC. Residues: CASSSQQGTGRSYEQYF. Full variable domain (missing parts from reference TRBV7-2 and TRBJ2-7): GAGVSQSPSNKVTEKGKDVELRCDPISGHTALYWYRQSLGQGLEFLIYFQGNSAPDKSGLPSDRFSAERTGGSVSTLTIQRTQQEDSAVYLCASSSQQGTGRSYEQYFGPGTRLTVT.